Below are 12 T cell receptor beta chains sequenced from a single sample in a study of tumor and adjacent non-tumor tissue in lung cancer. The template was RNA from unsorted bulk tissue. The library came from three nested PCR rounds adapted from ARM-PCR protocols. Via MiXCR, TCRdb re-called the multiplex PCR reads, giving one row per CDR3 protein. The sample includes about 75,000 distinct CDR3 sequences, 60% to 80% of them seen just once. Source material: lung tumor tissue. These receptors all come from a woman aged 50 to 60 with non-small cell lung cancer.

On this clonotype: A single base separates this from a much larger clone, so it may be a read error. This chain links TRBV6-1 with TRBJ2-7, with D hard to call. The V end was cut by 10 bases, the J end by 2 bases, with 9 bases between. The CDR3 contains 11 residues. Germline V lookup: CDR1 MNHNS, CDR2 SASEGT. The CDR3 reads CANTSPYEQYF. CDR3 DNA: TGTGCCAATACCAGCCCCTACGAGCAGTACTTC.

This clonotype was seen once. The CDR3 DNA reads TGTGCCAGCAGCATATATCAGGGTGTAGTGACCCAGTACTTC. This translates into CASSIYQGVVTQYF. The rearrangement uses TRBV11-2 and TRBJ2-5, with D possibly being TRBD1 (5 bases). The ends were cut back, 5 bases at V and 7 bases at J, with 17 bases in the middle. Germline values: CDR1 SGHAT, CDR2 FQNNGV. This CDR3 region has 14 residues.

On this clonotype: A much more abundant neighbour one base away suggests this may be a read error. V gene TRBV20-1 combines with J gene TRBJ2-7; possible D gene TRBD1, 5 bases. The length of the CDR3 is 14 residues. Trimming left V 0 bases short and J 5 bases short, with 14 bases between. The germline V gene encodes CDR1 DFQATT and CDR2 SNEGSKA (reference sequence). This CDR3 reads CSAREGPDRNEQYF. The DNA of the CDR3 is TGCAGTGCTAGAGAGGGGCCTGATAGAAACGAGCAGTACTTC.

Note on this clonotype: Possible read error: a much larger clone is one base away. V is TRBV18 and J is TRBJ2-7; D possibly corresponds to TRBD1 (6 bases). The CDR3 loop spans 15 amino acids. Germline CDR1 and CDR2: KGHSH and LQKENI. Trimming shortened V by 2 bases and J by 0 bases, and 11 bases separated the two germline ends. CDR3 nucleotides: TGTGCCAGCTCACCAGCGGACAGATCCTCCTACGAGCAGTACTTC. This gives the protein CASSPADRSSYEQYF.

The rearrangement links TRBV6-1 to TRBJ2-5; 9 bases are a match to TRBD1. Unmatched junction bases numbered 17, after V lost 8 bases and J lost 7 bases. CDR3 length: 16 amino acids. Germline CDR1 and CDR2: MNHNS and SASEGT. CDR3 sequence: CASAVTSGTGWGTQYF. The CDR3 nucleotides read TGTGCCAGCGCAGTAACTAGTGGGACAGGGTGGGGGACCCAGTACTTC.

This clonotype showed up just once. The CDR3 end shows no conserved phenylalanine or tryptophan, and so a read error is likely. The gene calls are TRBV10-3 and TRBJ2-7; weak D call: TRBD1 (6 bases). Gene TRBJ2-1 matches the end of the DNA better, so the J call may be wrong. The CDR3 covers 13 residues. The V gene's germline CDR1 is ENHRY and CDR2 SYGVKD. This CDR3 reads CDITQGPPYEQFL. The DNA of the CDR3 is TGTGACATCACCCAGGGGCCCCCCTACGAGCAGTTCTTG.

Notes on this clonotype: Relative to the germline gene, one junction end is altered; a read error may explain this. The V call is TRBV7-9, the J call TRBJ2-5; a possible D gene is TRBD2 (5 bases). This CDR3 has 13 amino acids. Germline V gives CDR1 SEHNR, CDR2 FQNEAQ (reference sequence). The CDR3 loop is CASSLTVGETQYF. CDR3 nucleotides: TGTGCCAGCAGCTTAACGGTTGGGGAGACCCAGTACTTT.

In the case of this clonotype: A read error is possible here, since a much larger clone lies one base away. This chain links TRBV30 with TRBJ1-2, with TRBD1 matching over 7 bases. The CDR3 spans 14 residues. With V trimmed by 2 bases and J by 6 bases, 9 bases remained unmatched. Germline values: CDR1 GTSNPN, CDR2 SVGIG (reference sequence). The CDR3 region has the DNA TGTGCCTGGAGTAGGATAGGGGGCTTGGATGGCTACACCTTC. Protein sequence: CAWSRIGGLDGYTF.

Turning to this clonotype: Being one base from a much bigger clone, this may be a read error. This chain joins TRBV29-1 and TRBJ2-1; TRBD2 matches at 8 bases. Germline V CDR1 and CDR2: SQVTM, ANQGSEA. The CDR3 sequence is 15 residues long. The CDR3 loop is CSVELSGSSCDEQFF. CDR3 coding DNA: TGCAGCGTTGAATTAAGCGGGAGCTCATGCGATGAACAGTTCTTC.

As concerns this clonotype: An end of the junction does not agree with germline; a read error may underlie this. This chain joins TRBV5-4 and TRBJ2-7, with unresolved D. CDR3 length equals 13 residues. Germline V CDR1 and CDR2: SGHNT, YYREEE (reference sequence). The CDR3 DNA sequence: TGTGACAGCAGCACCGGACCCCCTTGCGAGCAATACTTC. It translates to CDSSTGPPCEQYF.

The V gene is TRBV20-1, the J gene TRBJ2-1; D is perhaps TRBD1 (6 bases). Germline V gene lookup returns CDR1 DFQATT and CDR2 SNEGSKA (reference sequence). The CDR3 runs 11 residues. Trimming pared 6 bases from V and 15 bases from J, leaving 18 bases between. CDR3 coding DNA: TGCAGTGCCAAGACGGCATGGGGGCTGTTCTTC. Amino acid sequence: CSAKTAWGLFF.

This clonotype was seen only once. A read error is possible here, since a much larger clone lies one base away. This chain links TRBV5-1 with TRBJ2-4, with 9 bases identical to TRBD2. Germline CDR1 and CDR2: SGHRS and YFSETQ. The CDR3 length is 12 residues. The DNA for the CDR3 is TGCCCCAGCAGCTTAGGGCTAGCGGGACGGTACTTC. This sequence encodes CPSSLGLAGRYF.